This passage covers 6 T cell receptor beta chains from one sample sequenced in a study of T cells in Graves' hyperthyroidism and ophthalmopathy. Amplification of TCR beta CDR3 regions was performed using RNA transcripts as template. A first-round RT-PCR of the TCR CDR3 used the HTBI primer set. TCRdb reprocessed the multiplex PCR reads with MiXCR, giving one entry per CDR3 protein. Of about 610,000 distinct CDR3 sequences in the sample, about 15% were seen once. The sequenced sample consisted of blood. Receptors originate from a woman in her forties with Graves' ophthalmopathy.

This clonotype has ten or more counts. This chain joins TRBV28 and TRBJ1-1; D gene unclear. The V and J ends lost 2 bases and 3 bases respectively, with 10 bases between them. CDR3 length equals 14 residues. Germline V gives CDR1 MDHEN, CDR2 SYDVKM. The DNA for the CDR3 is TGTGCCAGCAGTTTAATCGCCGGGCACACTGAAGCTTTCTTT. Its protein product is CASSLIAGHTEAFF.

This clonotype was seen ten or more times. The gene calls are TRBV27 and TRBJ1-1; unclear D gene. Germline-derived CDR1 and CDR2 are MNHEY and SMNVEV (reference sequence). The CDR3 totals 13 residues. Trimming removed 0 bases from V and 8 bases from J, with 10 bases in between. The CDR3 DNA sequence: TGTGCCAGCAGTTTATCGGTCCGGGAAGAAGCTTTCTTT. Amino acid sequence: CASSLSVREEAFF.

This clonotype was seen only a few times. V usage is TRBV11-2 and J usage is TRBJ2-5, with TRBD1 identical over 11 bases. V lost 5 bases to trimming and J lost 1 base; unmatched junction nucleotides: 9. Germline lookup yields CDR1 SGHAT and CDR2 FQNNGV. The CDR3 sequence is 17 residues long. CDR3 sequence (DNA): TGTGCCAGCAGCGAGAGGACAGGGGGCTCCCTCCAAGAGACCCAGTACTTC. Amino acid sequence: CASSERTGGSLQETQYF.

The chain is built from TRBV5-5 and TRBJ1-2; a possible D gene is TRBD1 (5 bases). CDR3 length equals 14 residues. Germline values: CDR1 SGHKS, CDR2 YYEKEE (reference sequence). V gave up 5 bases and J gave up 4 bases, with 15 bases separating them. The CDR3 region is CASRPRTHTYGYTF. CDR3 coding DNA: TGTGCCAGCAGACCACGGACACATACCTATGGCTACACCTTC.

This clonotype was picked up a small number of times. The chain links TRBV30 to TRBJ2-2; tentative D call: TRBD2 (6 bases). Trimming took off 0 bases at V and 6 bases at J, with 11 bases between the two ends. The CDR3 contains 14 residues. The germline CDR1 and CDR2 sequences are GTSNPN and SVGIG (reference sequence). The CDR3 sequence is CAWSVTSRPGELFF. In DNA, the CDR3 is TGTGCCTGGAGTGTAACTAGCCGTCCCGGGGAGCTGTTTTTT.

This clonotype was seen many times. The V call is TRBV7-3, the J call TRBJ2-5, with TRBD2 matching over 7 bases. The CDR3 has 14 amino acids. Looked up from germline, CDR1 is SGHTA and CDR2 is FQGTGA. With 4 bases clipped from V and 2 bases from J, the junction kept 4 bases outside the gene matches. The CDR3 DNA sequence: TGTGCCAGCAGCTCCCTGGGGGGGCAAGAGACCCAGTACTTC. Its protein product is CASSSLGGQETQYF.